The 17 T cell receptor beta chains given below trace back to one sample, sequenced in a study of shared clonotypes between healthy human individuals. Sequenced by immunoSEQ multiplex PCR; TCRdb stores in-frame clones only, minus some. The data show 2 million to 2.5 million clones, over 90% seen once. The sequenced sample was naive CD4+ T cells from PBMCs. Noted subset: CD45RA+ positively selected. The receptors were gathered from a man aged 18 to 30 in good health. Some clones in this sample may be carry-over from other donors' samples.

This rearrangement joins TRBV5-1 to TRBJ1-4, with a tentative D call TRBD1 (6 bases). Trimming removed 4 bases from V and 8 bases from J, with 15 bases in between. The CDR3 has 14 amino acids. Germline lookup yields CDR1 SGHRS and CDR2 YFSETQ. The CDR3 DNA follows: TGCGCCAGCAGCATAGGGGGGCTGGAGGAAAAACTGTTTTTT. It translates to CASSIGGLEEKLFF.

The rearrangement links TRBV19 to TRBJ2-7, with 14 bases matching TRBD2. The CDR3 consists of 15 residues. With 5 bases clipped from V and 2 bases from J, the junction kept 2 bases outside the gene matches. Germline-derived CDR1 and CDR2 are LNHDA and SQIVND (reference sequence). CDR3 region: CASSPTSGRAYEQYF. In DNA, the CDR3 is TGTGCCAGTAGTCCGACTAGCGGGAGGGCCTACGAGCAGTACTTC.

The chain combines TRBV10-3 with TRBJ1-2, with D uncertain. V was shortened by 7 bases and J by 8 bases, with 20 bases between the two germline ends. The CDR3 length is 14 residues. Germline CDR1 reads ENHRY; CDR2 reads SYGVKD. CDR3 in amino acids: CAIKERVDVSGYTF. In DNA form, the CDR3 reads TGTGCCATCAAGGAAAGGGTGGATGTTTCCGGCTACACCTTC.

J is TRBJ2-1 and V is TRBV5-1; D is uncertain. Trimming removed 3 bases at V and 0 bases at J, with 10 bases between. CDR3 length: 15 amino acids. Germline CDR1 reads SGHRS; CDR2 reads YFSETQ. CDR3 nucleotide sequence: TGCGCCAGCAGCTCGACCAGCAACTCCTACAATGAGCAGTTCTTC. It encodes CASSSTSNSYNEQFF.

The chain joins TRBV29-1 to TRBJ2-7, with 11 bases identical to TRBD1. The CDR3 is made up of 13 amino acids. In germline, CDR1 is SQVTM, CDR2 ANQGSEA. After removal of 5 bases from V and 6 bases from J, the junction contained 6 bases not matched to a gene. The CDR3 coding sequence is TGCAGCGTTTCCGGACAGGGGGCGACCGAGCAGTACTTC. Encoded protein: CSVSGQGATEQYF.

The chain carries TRBV15 and TRBJ2-7, with D possibly matching TRBD2 (6 bases). The ends were cut back, 1 base at V and 4 bases at J, with 11 bases in the middle. CDR1 and CDR2 (germline): LNHNV, YYDKDF (reference sequence). The CDR3 totals 14 residues. For the CDR3, the DNA is TGTGCCACCAGCAGAGTGGCGGGGCTATACGAGCAGTACTTC. Amino acid sequence: CATSRVAGLYEQYF.

The CDR3 DNA reads as TGCGCCAGCAGGGGAGAGATAAACACCGGGGAGCTGTTTTTT. Translated: CASRGEINTGELFF. V usage is TRBV5-1 and J usage is TRBJ2-2; tentative D call: TRBD2 (5 bases). This CDR3 has 14 residues. The V gene's germline CDR1 is SGHRS and CDR2 YFSETQ. V lost 5 bases and J 2 bases, leaving 10 bases between the germline ends.

The chain employs TRBV7-2 and TRBJ2-1; 8 nucleotides agree with TRBD2. The CDR3 runs to 15 residues. The germline V gene has CDR1 SGHTA and CDR2 FQGNSA. Trimming cost V 5 bases and J 10 bases; bases outside gene matches: 13. CDR3 sequence: CASSPTGTRKREQFF. In DNA form, the CDR3 reads TGTGCCAGCAGCCCCACAGGGACTAGGAAAAGAGAGCAGTTCTTC.

The chain links TRBV28 to TRBJ2-5; 10 nucleotides match TRBD2. The CDR3 has 15 amino acids. Losses at the gene ends were 4 bases for V and 2 bases for J; bases not matched to a gene: 4. Per the germline V gene, CDR1 is MDHEN and CDR2 is SYDVKM. CDR3 region: CASSSGLAAQETQYF. CDR3 DNA sequence: TGTGCCAGCAGTTCCGGACTAGCGGCACAAGAGACCCAGTACTTC.

The chain employs TRBV11-2 and TRBJ2-1, with TRBD2 matching 10 bases. This CDR3 is 16 amino acids long. Germline assignment: CDR1 SGHAT and CDR2 FQNNGV. Losses at the gene ends were 6 bases for V and 2 bases for J; bases not matched to a gene: 7. This chain's CDR3 is CASSTTSGTAYNEQFF. For the CDR3, the DNA is TGTGCCAGCAGTACCACTAGCGGGACCGCCTACAATGAGCAGTTCTTC.

In this sample, this clone turned up once. The J gene is TRBJ1-2, the V gene TRBV7-9; D unclear. The CDR3 spans 15 residues. The V gene's germline CDR1 is SEHNR and CDR2 FQNEAQ (reference sequence). The V end lost 2 bases, the J end lost 0 bases, and 10 bases lay between the germline ends. The CDR3 region has the DNA TGTGCCAGCAGCTTATTTACATCCTCTAACTATGGCTACACCTTC. Its protein product is CASSLFTSSNYGYTF.

The chain has TRBV6-5 and TRBJ2-3; unclear D gene. Trimming took off 6 bases at V and 4 bases at J, with 17 bases between the two ends. The CDR3 has 15 amino acids. Germline CDR1 reads MNHEY; CDR2 reads SVGAGI. The CDR3 region is CASSPMWAPSDTQYF. The CDR3 DNA reads as TGTGCCAGCAGCCCTATGTGGGCCCCTTCAGATACGCAGTATTTT.

The J gene is TRBJ2-1, the V gene TRBV5-1, with 8 bases lining up with TRBD2. V lost 0 bases to trimming and J lost 7 bases; unmatched junction nucleotides: 6. This CDR3 has 15 amino acids. Germline V lookup: CDR1 SGHRS, CDR2 YFSETQ. The DNA of the CDR3 is TGCGCCAGCAGCTTGGACGGGAGGGCCGGGAATGAGCAGTTCTTC. Its translation is CASSLDGRAGNEQFF.

The chain recombines TRBV28 with TRBJ2-7; D might be TRBD1 or TRBD2, each matching 7 bases. Germline V gene sequence: CDR1 MDHEN, CDR2 SYDVKM. The CDR3 consists of 17 residues. V was cut by 5 bases and J by 4 bases, with 24 bases left in between. CDR3 amino acids: CASSGDRVREGWYEQYF. CDR3 in DNA: TGTGCCAGCAGTGGTGACAGGGTGAGGGAGGGATGGTACGAGCAGTACTTC.

V usage is TRBV6-6 and J usage is TRBJ2-3; TRBD1 matches 12 bases. Germline values: CDR1 MNHNY, CDR2 SVGAGI (reference sequence). The length of the CDR3 is 15 residues. The V gene end was trimmed by 5 bases and the J gene end by 7 bases; junction bases not matched to a gene: 7. The CDR3 nucleotides are TGTGCCAGCAGTGACAGCGGGACAGGGGGCAATACGCAGTATTTT. It yields the protein CASSDSGTGGNTQYF.

This chain's CDR3 is CASSVGGVNYGYTF. In nucleotides, the CDR3 is TGTGCCAGCAGTGTGGGGGGGGTGAACTATGGCTACACCTTC. This chain connects TRBV6-1 to TRBJ1-2; TRBD1 might be the D (5 bases). Germline V gene lookup returns CDR1 MNHNS and CDR2 SASEGT. Trimming stripped 4 bases from V and 2 bases from J, with 11 bases between. The length of the CDR3 is 14 residues.

Details on this clone: The sample carries other DNA sequences with the same CDR3. V gene TRBV7-3 combines with J gene TRBJ2-2; D may correspond to TRBD1 or TRBD2 (5 bases each). Germline CDR1 reads SGHTA; CDR2 reads FQGTGA. The CDR3 loop spans 14 amino acids. With 2 bases removed from V and 4 bases from J, the gap between germline ends came to 8 bases. The CDR3 region is CASSLQGATGELFF. The CDR3 DNA is TGTGCCAGCAGCTTACAGGGAGCCACCGGGGAGCTGTTTTTT.